The rows below give T cell receptor beta chains drawn from one sample of a study of T cells after posttransplantation cyclophosphamide. Profiled with immunoSEQ multiplex PCR; TCRdb holds only in-frame clones, not every one. Sampling found about 36,000 clones, none seen once. The sample comprised PBMCs. The source is a girl aged 5-17 years in good health, CMV-negative, and a related stem cell transplant donor. Each CDR3 is given without its conserved first and last residue. The order of the fields is J gene, CDR3 length, V gene, CDR3 protein.

TRBJ2-3 13 TRBV10-3 AISESLGGADTQY
TRBJ2-7 10 TRBV18 ASSPPGGSEY
TRBJ1-2 15 TRBV4-3 ASSQDELGAGNYGYT
TRBJ2-7 8 TRBV2 AGGAYEQY
TRBJ2-1 12 TRBV28 ASSSRTWDNEQF
TRBJ1-1 10 TRBV25-1 ASRHTGTEAF
TRBJ2-1 13 TRBV27 ASSPGTSGYNEQF
TRBJ2-3 14 TRBV4-1 ASSPESGLRTDTQY
TRBJ2-3 12 TRBV27 ASSLAYSTDTQY
TRBJ1-2 12 TRBV6-1 ASSERGQGTGYT
TRBJ2-7 11 TRBV19 ASSIGTIYEQY
TRBJ2-7 14 TRBV5-1 ASSLSTGTGSYEQY
TRBJ2-5 12 TRBV7-7 ASSYTGHQETQY
TRBJ2-3 15 TRBV9 ASSGAERGGKTDTQY
TRBJ2-3 13 TRBV30 AWNRRDYHTDTQY
TRBJ2-7 12 TRBV5-1 ASSVRQGSYEQY
TRBJ1-3 13 TRBV6-5 ASSRQAFSGNTIY
TRBJ2-5 16 TRBV12-5 ASGSHASSGGGQETQY
TRBJ1-2 12 TRBV4-2 ASSQFGQVEAYT
TRBJ1-3 18 TRBV13 ASSLGGPGGPESSGNTIY